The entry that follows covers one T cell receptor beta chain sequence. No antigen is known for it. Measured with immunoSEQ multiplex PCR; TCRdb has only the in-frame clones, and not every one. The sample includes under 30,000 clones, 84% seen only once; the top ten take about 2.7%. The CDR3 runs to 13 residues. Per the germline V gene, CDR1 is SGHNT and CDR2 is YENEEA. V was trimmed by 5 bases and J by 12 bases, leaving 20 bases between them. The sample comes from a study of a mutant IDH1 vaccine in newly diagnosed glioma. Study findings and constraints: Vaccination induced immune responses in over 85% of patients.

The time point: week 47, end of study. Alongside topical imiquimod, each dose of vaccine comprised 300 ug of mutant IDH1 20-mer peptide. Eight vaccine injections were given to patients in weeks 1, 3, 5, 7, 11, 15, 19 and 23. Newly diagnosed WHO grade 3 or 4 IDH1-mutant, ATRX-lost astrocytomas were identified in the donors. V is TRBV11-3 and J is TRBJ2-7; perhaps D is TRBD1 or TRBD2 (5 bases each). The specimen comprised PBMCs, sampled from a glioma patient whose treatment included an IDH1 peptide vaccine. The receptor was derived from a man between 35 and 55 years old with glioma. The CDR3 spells CASSTRTGTYVYF. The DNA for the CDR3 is TGTGCCAGCAGCACCCGCACCGGGACCTACGTGTACTTC.